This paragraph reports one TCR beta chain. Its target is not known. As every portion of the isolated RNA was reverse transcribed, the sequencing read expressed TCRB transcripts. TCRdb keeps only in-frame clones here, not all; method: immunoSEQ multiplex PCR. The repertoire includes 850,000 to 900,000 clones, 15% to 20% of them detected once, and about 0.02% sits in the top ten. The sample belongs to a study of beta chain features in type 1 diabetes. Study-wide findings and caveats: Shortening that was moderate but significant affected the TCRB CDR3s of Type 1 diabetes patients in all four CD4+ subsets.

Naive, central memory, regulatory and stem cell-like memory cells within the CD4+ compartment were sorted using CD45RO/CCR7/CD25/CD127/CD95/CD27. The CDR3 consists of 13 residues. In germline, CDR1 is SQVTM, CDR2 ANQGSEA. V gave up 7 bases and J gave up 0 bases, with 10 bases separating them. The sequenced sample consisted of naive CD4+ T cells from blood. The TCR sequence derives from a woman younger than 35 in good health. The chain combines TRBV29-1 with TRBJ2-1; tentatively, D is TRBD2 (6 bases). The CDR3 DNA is TGCAGCGGCTGGAGGGCCTCCTACAATGAGCAGTTCTTC. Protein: CSGWRASYNEQFF.